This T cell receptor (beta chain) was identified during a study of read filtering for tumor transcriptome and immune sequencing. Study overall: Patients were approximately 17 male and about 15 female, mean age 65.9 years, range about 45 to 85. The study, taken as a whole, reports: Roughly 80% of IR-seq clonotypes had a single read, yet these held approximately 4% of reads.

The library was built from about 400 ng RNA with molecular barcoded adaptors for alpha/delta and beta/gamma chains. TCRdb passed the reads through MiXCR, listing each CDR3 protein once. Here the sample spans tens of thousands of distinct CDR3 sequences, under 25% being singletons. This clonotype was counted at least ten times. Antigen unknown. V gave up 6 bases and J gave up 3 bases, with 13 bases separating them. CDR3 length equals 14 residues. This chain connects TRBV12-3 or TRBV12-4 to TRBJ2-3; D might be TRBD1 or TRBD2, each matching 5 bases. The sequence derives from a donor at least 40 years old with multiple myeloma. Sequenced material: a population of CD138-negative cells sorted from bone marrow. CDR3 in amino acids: CASSLVGVTDTQYF. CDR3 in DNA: TGTGCCAGCAGCCTAGTGGGGGTTACAGATACGCAGTATTTT.